The T cell receptor (beta chain) under discussion was sequenced for a study of stem cell transplantation in POMP-related autoinflammatory disease. Study information: Impaired MHC class I-dependent CD8+ differentiation was hypothesized from defective thymoproteasomes. Pre-transplant patients had naive-skewed CD4+ T cells and few CD8+ T cells. Study-level points and caveats: Unique TRB V-J gene pairings were limited in number in patients with PRAID. A trend toward lower repertoire diversity and greater clonality appeared in every analyzed T-cell subset of PRAID patients.

PRAID featured immunodeficiency plus autoinflammation. The CDR3 has 15 residues. Deletions cut 2 bases from V and 3 bases from J, with 8 bases between. Germline lookup yields CDR1 MNHEY and CDR2 SVGAGI. Assay used: immunoSEQ multiplex PCR; TCRdb lists only in-frame clones, some missing. The sample shows around 9,000 clones, approximately 90% of them seen only once. For this clone: Its antigen is unidentified.

This chain links TRBV6-5 with TRBJ1-6, with a tentative D call TRBD1 (5 bases). Source: CD8+ T cells from PBMCs, taken before stem cell transplantation. The TCR originated in a human donor with POMP-related autoinflammation and immune dysregulation (PRAID). The CDR3 reads CASSYGGFYNSPLHF. CDR3 DNA: TGTGCCAGCAGTTACGGGGGTTTCTATAATTCACCCCTCCACTTT.